Following are 17 T cell receptor beta chains from one sample sequenced in a study of cytomegalovirus exposure and HLA in healthy donors. Primers included in the PCR were 60 Vbeta and 13 Jbeta primers. Sequenced by immunoSEQ multiplex PCR; TCRdb stores in-frame clones only, minus some. The table lists 65,000 to 85,000 clones, around 80% of them singletons. Sequencing was done on a sample of PBMCs. The receptors stem from a man between 45 and 60 years old in good health and CMV-seropositive.

The V gene is TRBV5-6, the J gene TRBJ2-5, with 8 bases matching TRBD2. The CDR3 spans 13 residues. With 3 bases clipped from V and 5 bases from J, the junction kept 3 bases outside the gene matches. CDR1 SGHDT and CDR2 YYEEEE come from the germline V gene. DNA for the CDR3: TGTGCCAGCAGCTGGACTAGCAGTGAGACCCAGTACTTC. Its protein is CASSWTSSETQYF.

The rearrangement uses TRBV30 and TRBJ2-7; tentative D call: TRBD2 (5 bases). V shed 0 bases and J shed 6 bases, with 9 bases lying between them. The germline CDR1 and CDR2 sequences are GTSNPN and SVGIG (reference sequence). The CDR3 has 12 residues. The CDR3 here is CAWSVSGIEQYF. CDR3 nucleotides: TGTGCCTGGAGTGTTTCGGGGATCGAGCAGTACTTC.

The chain couples TRBV5-5 to TRBJ1-2; D is possibly TRBD1 (6 bases). There are 13 residues in the CDR3. Trimming pared 6 bases from V and 2 bases from J, leaving 11 bases between. In germline, CDR1 is SGHKS, CDR2 YYEKEE (reference sequence). The CDR3, as DNA: TGTGCCAGCACCCCGACAGGAAACTATGGCTACACCTTC. Amino acid sequence: CASTPTGNYGYTF.

Remarks on this clone: An end of the junction does not agree with germline; a read error may underlie this. The V gene is TRBV30, the J gene TRBJ1-6; possibly TRBD1 for D (5 bases). CDR3 size: 12 residues. The germline gives CDR1 GTSNPN, CDR2 SVGIG (reference sequence). The CDR3 nucleotides read TGTGCCGGGAGGGGCGCGGGTTCACCCCTCCACTTT. Its protein product is CAGRGAGSPLHF.

The chain links TRBV2 to TRBJ2-2; a weak D match, TRBD2 (6 bases). Trimming cost V 8 bases and J 1 base, with 11 bases left between them. The CDR3 is 14 amino acids. CDR1 SNHLY and CDR2 FYNNEI come from the germline V gene. The CDR3 here is CASYRDWNTGELFF. CDR3 coding DNA: TGTGCCAGCTACCGGGACTGGAACACCGGGGAGCTGTTTTTT.

The V call is TRBV7-9, the J call TRBJ2-7; TRBD2 matches at 8 bases. Losses at the gene ends were 5 bases for V and 4 bases for J; bases not matched to a gene: 10. This CDR3 spans 15 amino acids. The germline CDR1 and CDR2 sequences are SEHNR and FQNEAQ (reference sequence). In nucleotides, the CDR3 is TGTGCCAGCAGCAAAGAGGGCGGGGGGACATACGAGCAGTACTTC. Residues: CASSKEGGGTYEQYF.

The V gene is TRBV2, the J gene TRBJ2-5; D remains ambiguous. CDR1 is SNHLY and CDR2 is FYNNEI in the germline V gene. With 11 bases removed from V and 4 bases from J, the gap between germline ends came to 11 bases. The CDR3 covers 11 residues. As DNA, the CDR3 is TGTGCCTCGCGTGCTCTAGAGACCCAGTACTTC. Its protein product is CASRALETQYF.

In this sample, this clone turned up a few times. The gene calls are TRBV7-2 and TRBJ2-5; 13 nucleotides align to TRBD2. Germline-derived CDR1 and CDR2 are SGHTA and FQGNSA. The CDR3 has 16 amino acids. Trimming took 4 bases from V and 2 from J; bases not matched to a gene: 4. CDR3 nucleotide sequence: TGTGCCAGCAGCTCCCCGGGACTAGCGGGACAAGAGACCCAGTACTTC. Its protein product is CASSSPGLAGQETQYF.

In this sample, this clone turned up a few times. The chain has TRBV19 and TRBJ2-2; 12 nucleotides match TRBD2. CDR3 length: 18 residues. Germline assignment: CDR1 LNHDA and CDR2 SQIVND (reference sequence). V shed 0 bases, J shed 2 bases, and the junction held 4 bases outside the gene matches. The CDR3 DNA is TGTGCCAGTAGTATAGATCCAGGACTAGCGGGAAACACCGGGGAGCTGTTTTTT. Encoded protein: CASSIDPGLAGNTGELFF.

This chain uses TRBV4-2 with TRBJ2-2; 13 nucleotides match TRBD2. The CDR3 runs 19 residues. Germline V CDR1 and CDR2: LGHNA, YNFKEQ. The junction had 8 bases not matched to a gene; V was cut back by 0 bases and J by 4 bases. The CDR3 DNA is TGTGCCAGCAGCCAAGAATTACTAGCGGGAGGGGTTGGCACCGGGGAGCTGTTTTTT. Translated: CASSQELLAGGVGTGELFF.

The chain has TRBV4-2 and TRBJ2-5; D perhaps matches TRBD1 (6 bases). V lost 0 bases, J lost 1 base, and 15 bases lay in between. Looked up from germline, CDR1 is LGHNA and CDR2 is YNFKEQ. This CDR3 is built from 17 residues. The CDR3 here is CASSQDPAGTTQETQYF. The CDR3 coding sequence is TGTGCCAGCAGCCAAGATCCGGCCGGGACAACCCAAGAGACCCAGTACTTC.

J is TRBJ2-1 and V is TRBV11-3; 10 bases align to TRBD2. The ends lost 4 bases at V and 3 bases at J; junction bases unmatched: 3. Germline V CDR1 and CDR2: SGHNT, YENEEA. The CDR3 sequence is 15 residues long. The CDR3 nucleotides are TGTGCCAGCAGCTCACTAGCGGGATTCTACAATGAGCAGTTCTTC. Its protein product is CASSSLAGFYNEQFF.

CDR3 protein: CASSSRLAGARSYNEQFF. CDR3 in DNA: TGTGCCAGCAGCTCTAGGCTAGCGGGAGCCCGCTCCTACAATGAGCAGTTCTTC. J is TRBJ2-1 and V is TRBV11-1, with TRBD2 identical over 10 bases. Trimming cost V 4 bases and J 0 bases; bases outside gene matches: 9. The germline V gene encodes CDR1 SGHAT and CDR2 FQDESV (reference sequence). CDR3 length: 18 amino acids.

In its sample, this clone was seen many times. This sequence joins TRBV27 and TRBJ1-2, with 8 bases matching TRBD1. The CDR3 contains 14 residues. The V gene's germline CDR1 is MNHEY and CDR2 SMNVEV (reference sequence). The ends lost 6 bases at V and 8 bases at J; junction bases unmatched: 11. CDR3 residues: CASRSAGGLLGYTF. In nucleotides, the CDR3 is TGTGCCAGCAGGTCCGCAGGGGGCTTGTTAGGCTACACCTTC.

The chain couples TRBV23-1 to TRBJ1-5, with 10 bases that match TRBD1. TRBV23-1 is labeled an ORF, and its function is uncertain. V gave up 1 base and J gave up 4 bases; unmatched junction bases: 1. The CDR3 length is 15 residues. The CDR3 nucleotides are TGCGCCAGCAGTCAATTGGGACAGGGGAATCAGCCCCAGCATTTT. Protein product: CASSQLGQGNQPQHF.

The rearrangement joins TRBV7-7 to TRBJ2-5; weak D call: TRBD1 (6 bases). The CDR3 is 15 amino acids. V was clipped by 4 bases and J by 1 base, with 13 bases between them. Germline V CDR1 and CDR2: SSHAT, FNYEAQ (reference sequence). The CDR3 nucleotides are TGTGCCAGCAGCTCTTTGGGACACGGCCAAGAGACCCAGTACTTC. This gives the protein CASSSLGHGQETQYF.

V gene TRBV7-2 combines with J gene TRBJ2-1, with D tentatively TRBD2 (5 bases). CDR1 and CDR2 (germline): SGHTA, FQGNSA. This CDR3 contains 15 residues. V lost 5 bases to trimming and J lost 8 bases, with 19 bases between them. CDR3 sequence: CASSTRTPLSHEQFF. The CDR3 coding sequence is TGTGCCAGCAGCACCCGGACTCCACTTAGTCATGAGCAGTTCTTC.